This T cell receptor beta chain was retrieved from a study of T cells in Graves' hyperthyroidism and ophthalmopathy. There are a few counts of this clonotype. Germline CDR1 is SGHNT and CDR2 is YENEEA. The J segment lost 7 bases and the V segment lost 5 bases, leaving 7 bases of the junction unmatched. The CDR3 loop spans 15 amino acids. TCR beta CDR3 regions were amplified from RNA. A set of HTBI primers served as the primers for a first-round RT-PCR of the TCR CDR3. A single record per CDR3 protein comes from TCRdb applying MiXCR to the multiplex PCR reads. The sample carries roughly 400,000 distinct CDR3 sequences, 11% to 15% recorded once. Individuals with ophthalmopathy presented a Clinical Activity Score of at least 3, a NOSPECS grade of at least 4 and a duration under 3 months.

Input material: blood. The chain couples TRBV11-3 to TRBJ2-3, with 12 bases that match TRBD2. The receptor was isolated from a man in his fifties with Graves' ophthalmopathy. CDR3 DNA: TGTGCCAGCAGCACAAGACTAGCGGGAGCACATACGCAGTATTTT. This translates into CASSTRLAGAHTQYF.